The 10 T cell receptor beta chains reported below all come from one sample, sequenced in a study of cytomegalovirus exposure and HLA in healthy donors. The primer mix had 60 Vbeta and 13 Jbeta primers. TCRdb's table, derived via immunoSEQ multiplex PCR, lists solely in-frame clones and lacks some. This table has under 200,000 clones, 75% appearing once. Sequencing input: PBMCs. Receptors were obtained from a male donor in good health and CMV-seronegative.

The chain is built from TRBV5-4 and TRBJ1-3; no reliable D call. The CDR3 totals 14 residues. V dropped 1 base and J dropped 5 bases, with 10 bases sitting between them. From germline, CDR1 is SGHNT and CDR2 YYREEE (reference sequence). The CDR3 loop is CASSLPGIRNTIYF. In DNA, the CDR3 is TGTGCCAGCAGCTTGCCCGGGATTCGAAACACCATATATTTT.

V usage is TRBV27 and J usage is TRBJ2-3; 8 bases align to TRBD1. CDR1 is MNHEY, CDR2 SMNVEV, per germline (reference sequence). This CDR3 has 15 amino acids. V shed 5 bases, J shed 1 base, and the junction held 5 bases outside the gene matches. The CDR3 coding sequence is TGTGCCAGCAGTCTCAGGGGGCTCGGCACAGATACGCAGTATTTT. This translates into CASSLRGLGTDTQYF.

The sample holds a few counts of this clone. The V gene is TRBV29-1, the J gene TRBJ1-1; weak D call: TRBD1 (6 bases). The V end was cut by 8 bases, the J end by 3 bases, with 16 bases between. The CDR3 sequence is 13 residues long. CDR1 is SQVTM and CDR2 is ANQGSEA in the germline V gene. Written as DNA, the CDR3 is TGCAGCTCAGTAAGGGGGTCGGACACTGAAGCTTTCTTT. It encodes CSSVRGSDTEAFF.

CDR3 residues: CASSPTSVGEQFF. The CDR3 DNA reads TGTGCCAGCAGCCCGACTAGCGTGGGTGAGCAGTTCTTC. This chain uses TRBV11-2 with TRBJ2-1, with 8 bases identical to TRBD2. J lost 9 bases, V lost 5 bases, and 6 bases had no gene match. Germline V gene sequence: CDR1 SGHAT, CDR2 FQNNGV. The CDR3 consists of 13 residues.

V usage is TRBV6-1 and J usage is TRBJ2-7; TRBD2 might be the D (7 bases). From germline, CDR1 is MNHNS and CDR2 SASEGT. CDR3 size: 14 residues. Trimming left V 3 bases short and J 7 bases short, with 16 bases between. The CDR3 here is CASSDWGGLEEQYF. For the CDR3, the DNA is TGTGCCAGCAGTGACTGGGGGGGCCTGGAGGAGCAGTACTTC.

Written as DNA, the CDR3 is TGCGCCAGCAGTCAAAAAACGGGAGGGAACACAGATACGCAGTATTTT. It translates to CASSQKTGGNTDTQYF. V gene TRBV23-1 combines with J gene TRBJ2-3, with 8 nucleotides matching TRBD2. TRBV23-1 is an ORF, and what it does is uncertain. V was clipped by 2 bases and J by 2 bases; unmatched bases: 6. CDR3 length: 16 residues.

This clone was detected once. Other DNA sequences in this sample translate to the same CDR3. The chain links TRBV5-4 to TRBJ1-6, with TRBD1 matching 11 bases. The CDR3 is 15 amino acids. Germline CDR1 reads SGHNT; CDR2 reads YYREEE (reference sequence). V gave up 3 bases and J gave up 8 bases; unmatched junction bases: 4. In DNA form, the CDR3 reads TGTGCCAGCAGCTCCCGGACAGGGGGCGATTCACCCCTCCACTTT. Translation gives CASSSRTGGDSPLHF.

The CDR3 loop is CASSPGARSNQPQHF. CDR3 DNA sequence: TGTGCCAGCAGCCCAGGGGCGAGGAGCAATCAGCCCCAGCATTTT. The chain combines TRBV5-8 with TRBJ1-5; TRBD1 might be the D (6 bases). Germline lookup yields CDR1 SGHTS and CDR2 YDEGEE. CDR3 size: 15 residues. Deletions cut 4 bases from V and 1 base from J, with 12 bases between.

V usage is TRBV6-6 and J usage is TRBJ1-5, with D hard to call. CDR3 size: 12 residues. V dropped 6 bases and J dropped 4 bases, with 7 bases sitting between them. Germline V CDR1 and CDR2: MNHNY, SVGAGI (reference sequence). The CDR3: CASRIENQPQHF. DNA for the CDR3: TGTGCCAGCAGGATCGAGAATCAGCCCCAGCATTTT.

V is TRBV28 and J is TRBJ2-7, with 10 positions matching TRBD1. V shed 6 bases, J shed 10 bases, and the junction held 9 bases outside the gene matches. The CDR3 has 13 residues. In germline, CDR1 is MDHEN, CDR2 SYDVKM. Here the CDR3 reads CASRSGTGVGQYF. The CDR3 DNA is TGTGCCAGCAGATCCGGGACAGGGGTGGGTCAGTACTTC.